The 13 T cell receptor beta chains given below trace back to one sample, sequenced in a study of T-cell reconstitution after alpha-beta-depleted transplantation in children. Unique molecular identifiers were used in preparing the TCRbeta library. TCRdb re-derived calls from the PCR reads in MiXCR, one entry per CDR3 protein. Of tens of thousands of distinct CDR3 sequences in the sample, about a sixth are singletons; the top ten hold about a third. This specimen consisted of PBMCs, mostly from graft donor cells, obtained 60 days after TCRalphabeta/CD19-depleted stem cell transplant. The receptors were gathered from a male patient aged 2-15 years who had a stem cell transplant for acute lymphoblastic leukemia, so the T cells may come from the graft donor.

The genes are TRBV5-6 and TRBJ2-3, with 7 bases lining up with TRBD2. This CDR3 contains 15 residues. Losses at the gene ends were 1 base for V and 3 bases for J; bases not matched to a gene: 5. Germline V CDR1 and CDR2: SGHDT, YYEEEE. For the CDR3, the DNA is TGTGCCAGCAGCTTGCGGCGGGGGTGGACAGATACGCAGTATTTT. Translation gives CASSLRRGWTDTQYF.

V and J are TRBV6-5 and TRBJ2-2; D tentatively reads TRBD1 or TRBD2 (5 bases each). Germline CDR1 is MNHEY and CDR2 is SVGAGI. This CDR3 is built from 12 residues. Trimming pared 4 bases from V and 7 bases from J, leaving 7 bases between. CDR3 nucleotides: TGTGCCAGCAGTTCGGGGCACGGGGAGCTGTTTTTT. It yields the protein CASSSGHGELFF.

The chain links TRBV11-1 to TRBJ1-2; 7 positions match TRBD1. Germline V CDR1 and CDR2: SGHAT, FQDESV (reference sequence). The CDR3 length is 13 residues. V shed 6 bases and J 13 bases; nucleotides not matched to a gene: 14. CDR3 protein: CASRTLSGTAATF. In nucleotides, the CDR3 is TGTGCCAGCAGGACGCTTTCCGGGACAGCGGCCACCTTC.

V gene TRBV7-9 combines with J gene TRBJ2-1, with TRBD2 identical over 12 bases. Germline V gene data show CDR1 as SEHNR and CDR2 as FQNEAQ (reference sequence). V shed 1 base, J shed 10 bases, and the junction held 2 bases outside the gene matches. The length of the CDR3 is 14 residues. The CDR3 protein is CASSLGLAGEEQFF. The CDR3 bases are TGTGCCAGCAGCTTAGGACTAGCGGGAGAGGAGCAGTTCTTC. The full variable domain, completed using reference TRBV7-9 and TRBJ2-1, is DTGVSQNPRHKITKRGQNVTFRCDPISEHNRLYWYRQTLGQGPEFLTYFQNEAQLEKSRLLSDRFSAERPKGSFSTLEIQRTEQGDSAMYLCASSLGLAGEEQFFGPGTRLTVL.

This clonotype was seen repeatedly, ten times or more. This chain uses TRBV6-6 with TRBJ2-7; the match to TRBD2 covers 7 bases. The CDR3 consists of 12 residues. J lost 7 bases, V lost 8 bases, and 8 bases had no gene match. Germline V lookup: CDR1 MNHNY, CDR2 SVGAGI (reference sequence). The CDR3 DNA sequence: TGTGCCAGCGGGGAGGGGCGCGGGGAGCAGTACTTC. This translates into CASGEGRGEQYF.

This clonotype was counted many times. The V call is TRBV10-3, the J call TRBJ2-5, with D perhaps TRBD1 or TRBD2 (5 bases each). The CDR3 extends over 12 amino acids. Deletions cut 6 bases from V and 4 bases from J, with 9 bases between. The germline V gene encodes CDR1 ENHRY and CDR2 SYGVKD. The CDR3, as DNA: TGTGCCATCAGCCCCGGGGCAGAGACCCAGTACTTC. Its translation: CAISPGAETQYF.

V usage is TRBV5-4 and J usage is TRBJ2-1, with D possibly TRBD2 on 5 matching bases. This CDR3 has 16 amino acids. CDR1 is SGHNT, CDR2 YYREEE, per germline (reference sequence). Trimming removed 0 bases at V and 6 bases at J, with 16 bases between. Here the CDR3 DNA reads TGTGCCAGCAGCTTGGCGAAGGACTCCCGAAGCAATGAGCAGTTCTTC. It yields the protein CASSLAKDSRSNEQFF. The whole variable domain, filled in from reference TRBV5-4 and TRBJ2-1, reads ETGVTQSPTHLIKTRGQQVTLRCSSQSGHNTVSWYQQALGQGPQFIFQYYREEENGRGNFPPRFSGLQFPNYSSELNVNALELDDSALYLCASSLAKDSRSNEQFFGPGTRLTVL.

The chain links TRBV16 to TRBJ2-2; 10 nucleotides align to TRBD1. The CDR3 totals 15 residues. V shed 2 bases and J 4 bases; nucleotides not matched to a gene: 1. Looked up from germline, CDR1 is KGHSY and CDR2 is FQNENV. CDR3 region: CASSQGTGVTGELFF. In DNA form, the CDR3 reads TGTGCCAGCAGCCAAGGGACAGGGGTCACCGGGGAGCTGTTTTTT.

This clonotype has more than one count but fewer than ten. The chain links TRBV29-1 to TRBJ1-1; D remains unclear. V was trimmed by 0 bases and J by 10 bases, leaving 15 bases between them. This CDR3 spans 13 amino acids. Germline loops: CDR1 SQVTM, CDR2 ANQGSEA. The CDR3 here is CSVEDRGRMGAFF. CDR3 sequence (DNA): TGCAGCGTTGAAGATAGAGGCCGAATGGGAGCTTTCTTT.

This clonotype was seen a few times. The genes are TRBV5-1 and TRBJ2-2; 13 nucleotides match TRBD2. The CDR3 extends over 16 amino acids. Germline CDR1 is SGHRS and CDR2 is YFSETQ. V was clipped by 0 bases and J by 5 bases; unmatched bases: 1. Here the CDR3 reads CASSLAGLAGTGELFF. In nucleotides, the CDR3 is TGCGCCAGCAGCTTGGCGGGACTAGCGGGAACCGGGGAGCTGTTTTTT.

At least ten counts were recorded for this clonotype. This sequence joins TRBV10-1 and TRBJ2-3; tentatively, D is TRBD1 (6 bases). The V gene's germline CDR1 is WNHNN and CDR2 SYGVQD (reference sequence). The length of the CDR3 is 13 residues. V lost 7 bases to trimming and J lost 2 bases, with 10 bases between them. In DNA form, the CDR3 reads TGCGCCAGCATGGACAGCGCCACAGATACGCAGTATTTT. Amino acid sequence: CASMDSATDTQYF.

V gene TRBV7-9 combines with J gene TRBJ2-5; no firm D call. The length of the CDR3 is 14 residues. Trimming stripped 8 bases from V and 0 bases from J, with 13 bases between. Germline V gives CDR1 SEHNR, CDR2 FQNEAQ (reference sequence). The CDR3 DNA sequence: TGTGCCAGCGGCCCTGGCCACGACCAAGAGACCCAGTACTTC. This gives the protein CASGPGHDQETQYF.

J is TRBJ1-2 and V is TRBV9, with TRBD1 identical over 8 bases. J lost 12 bases, V lost 4 bases, and 11 bases had no gene match. The length of the CDR3 is 13 residues. CDR1 is SGDLS and CDR2 is YYNGEE in the germline V gene. CDR3: CASSLPRGLVHTF. DNA for the CDR3: TGTGCCAGCAGCTTGCCCAGGGGGCTGGTCCACACCTTC.